This entry describes one TCR beta chain. The antigen it binds to is not known. No much larger clone is present one base from it, and per-base qualities are unavailable. Library preparation used the immunoSEQ multiplex PCR assay. DNA from the CD4+ T cells that had been cultured and isolated underwent TCR beta CDR3 sequencing. On the authors' methods: Non-productive TCR sequences were discarded, and reads were trimmed to the CDR3 region, with only CDR3s of 7 or more amino acids retained. Antigen-specific clonotypes were identified using the MANAFEST web app by comparison of expansion in peptide wells against reference cultures. For clones to be considered positive, expansion at FDR<0.05 versus reference and all other wells, an odds ratio above 5, and a frequency above 0.1% in two replicate wells were required. A clonotype was defined as cross-reactive if the clonotype was significantly expanded both in SARS-CoV-2 spike wells and in at least one common cold coronavirus spike condition. CDR3 similarity was assessed by Levenshtein distance with the stringdist R package, and unrooted trees were built with ape in R 3.6.1. TCRdb took over this immuneACCESS table, retaining in-frame rearrangements with V and J assigned. Such tables are incomplete; in checked studies, under half of the missing clones stem from an unresolved V gene, and the remainder is unexplained. Clonal size and the V and J genes are those of that table, whereas D and trimming came from the DNA. Here the sample has 50,000 to 60,000 clones; roughly 70% occur a single time. The top ten clonotypes cover approximately 16% of the sample.

In the ViraFEST assay, PBMC were stimulated with viral peptide pools, and antigen-specific CD4+ T cell clonotypes were then identified by expansion using TCR sequencing. After less than 13 days of culture, CD4+ T cells were isolated with the EasySep CD4+ T cell isolation kit. Healthy vaccine recipients had no prior SARS-CoV-2 infection, confirmed by negative nucleocapsid antibodies before and after vaccination. Over 1.5 million PBMC per well were cultured with approximately 10 ug/ml peptides in IMDM containing 5% human AB serum, 10 IU/ml IL-2 and gentamicin. On days 3 and 7, half of the culture medium was replaced with fresh IL-2-containing medium. Unless otherwise noted, each peptide stimulation condition was cultured in triplicate wells. PBMC were separated from whole blood using Ficoll-Paque Plus gradient centrifugation and were then either cryopreserved at -140C or used fresh. The overlapping peptide pools covered the spike proteins of SARS-CoV-2 as well as those of the common cold coronaviruses HCoV-NL63, HCoV-OC43 and HCoV-229E. The QIAamp micro DNA kit was used to extract genomic DNA from the cultured CD4+ T cells.

The source of the sample is a study of vaccination effects on CD4 cells after COVID-19 (dated by TCRdb to the early 2020s). Turning to the overall study: Participants received two doses of either the BNT162b2 or the mRNA-1273 mRNA SARS-CoV-2 vaccine. SARS-CoV-2 spike-specific CD4+ TCR repertoires from before and after mRNA vaccination were compared in COVID-19 convalescent patients and in infection-naive vaccine recipients. Altogether, nine to ten COVID-19 convalescent patients and a few SARS-CoV-2-naive healthy vaccine recipients made up the full study. Cultures from other donors in the study were sequenced using the Oncomine TCR Beta short-read assay on an Illumina iSeq 100. The paper's findings and limits, for the study overall: Clones induced by infection and clones induced by vaccination both contracted markedly at late timepoints after vaccination, which fits with T cell responses waning over time. The study was limited by a small number of convalescent patients, and early post-infection timepoints were lacking. In healthy vaccine recipients, vaccine-induced clones were almost all SARS-CoV-2 mono-reactive, with only 1 of 255 being cross-reactive with common cold coronaviruses.

Based on the germline V gene, the CDR1 and CDR2 sequences are SGHTA and FQGNSA. V is pared back by 0 bases and J by 9 bases, with 10 bases lying between the germline termini. From cysteine to phenylalanine, the CDR3 is 13 amino acids long. Left in the record is the CDR3 DNA by itself, 39 bases read in frame from the first base. The receptor chain draws on TRBV7-2 and TRBJ2-3; a tentative D call is TRBD2 (5 bases match). Sequenced material: CD4+ T cells from PBMCs cultured with SARS-CoV-2 spike peptides, taken before COVID-19 vaccination. The cell subset or site tag for this specimen amounts to: SARS-CoV-2 spike overlapping peptide pool stimulation. This sequence was found in a human donor who received a COVID-19 vaccine. The nucleotide sequence is TGTGCCAGCAGCTTAGCCGGGGTAGGGACGCAGTATTTT. This yields the protein CASSLAGVGTQYF.